This T cell receptor (beta chain) was sequenced in a study of shared clonotypes between healthy human individuals. TCRdb's copy holds only in-frame clones and misses some; the assay was immunoSEQ multiplex PCR. The table records approximately 1,000,000 clones, 77% of them present only once. Per the germline V gene, CDR1 is SEHNR and CDR2 is FQNEAQ (reference sequence). The CDR3 runs to 15 residues. V gave up 5 bases and J gave up 8 bases; unmatched junction bases: 8. The chain links TRBV7-9 to TRBJ1-4, with 10 bases that match TRBD1. The clonotype was recovered from a man between 18 and 35 years old in good health. Some clones in this sample may be carry-over from other donors' samples. What was sequenced was memory CD4+ T cells from PBMCs. Specified subset: CD45RA-negative fraction. Here the CDR3 reads CASSPRTGGGEKLFF. The CDR3 nucleotides are TGTGCCAGCAGCCCACGGACAGGGGGAGGGGAAAAACTGTTTTTT.